What follows are 27 T cell receptor beta chains derived from one specimen sequenced in a study of human T cells and chemical hapten exposure. TCRdb processed the 5' RACE reads anew with MiXCR; each CDR3 protein has one entry. The sample has approximately 140,000 distinct CDR3 sequences, roughly 4.1% seen once. Total RNA extraction was carried out from unfractionated whole blood. The receptor set was obtained from a female donor in good health.

This clonotype was seen many times. The chain couples TRBV12-3 or TRBV12-4 to TRBJ1-6; D gene uncertain. The CDR3 spans 15 residues. Trimming left V 6 bases short and J 6 bases short, with 15 bases between. The CDR3 nucleotides read TGTGCCAGCAGCTCACCGGGGTCGATTAATTCACCCCTCCACTTT. Protein product: CASSSPGSINSPLHF.

This clonotype has ten or more counts. The chain has TRBV29-1 and TRBJ2-2, with D unresolved. The CDR3 is made up of 13 amino acids. Germline-derived CDR1 and CDR2 are SQVTM and ANQGSEA. Trimming pared 4 bases from V and 0 bases from J, leaving 6 bases between. The CDR3 DNA sequence: TGCAGCGTTGTAATTCCGAACACCGGGGAGCTGTTTTTT. It codes for CSVVIPNTGELFF.

This clonotype was recorded many times. The rearrangement uses TRBV6-2 or TRBV6-3 and TRBJ2-4; 11 bases agree with TRBD2. Germline CDR1 and CDR2: MNHEY and SVGEGT. This CDR3 spans 16 amino acids. V lost 4 bases and J lost 7; bases outside the gene matches: 9. CDR3 in DNA: TGTGCCAGCAGTTCCGCGAGACTAGCGGGGTCGAACATTCAGTACTTC. This sequence encodes CASSSARLAGSNIQYF.

This clonotype was seen at least ten times. This sequence joins TRBV29-1 and TRBJ1-2; D might be TRBD1 (5 bases). The CDR3 sequence is 12 residues long. Trimming shortened V by 7 bases and J by 2 bases, and 11 bases separated the two germline ends. Germline V lookup: CDR1 SQVTM, CDR2 ANQGSEA. CDR3 loop: CSAGRGNYGYTF. The CDR3 DNA reads as TGCAGCGCTGGACGGGGGAACTATGGCTACACCTTC.

This clonotype was observed a handful of times. The chain couples TRBV5-1 to TRBJ1-4; D might be TRBD1 (6 bases). This CDR3 has 14 residues. Germline CDR1 reads SGHRS; CDR2 reads YFSETQ. Trimming cost V 4 bases and J 4 bases, with 11 bases left between them. The CDR3 here is CASSAGQLNEKLFF. CDR3 in DNA: TGCGCCAGCAGCGCAGGACAGCTTAATGAAAAACTGTTTTTT.

Many counts were recorded for this clonotype. V is TRBV6-2 or TRBV6-3 and J is TRBJ1-2, with 11 positions matching TRBD1. CDR1 and CDR2 from the germline V gene are MNHEY and SVGEGT. The junction had 5 bases not matched to a gene; V was cut back by 2 bases and J by 9 bases. The CDR3 totals 14 residues. The CDR3 bases are TGTGCCAGCAGTTACCGGAGGACAGGGGGCAGCTACACCTTC. Amino acid sequence: CASSYRRTGGSYTF.

This clonotype occurred many times. The chain combines TRBV19 with TRBJ1-5; D may be TRBD1 (5 bases). V lost 5 bases, J lost 4 bases, and 15 bases lay in between. The CDR3 consists of 15 residues. CDR1 is LNHDA, CDR2 SQIVND, per germline (reference sequence). CDR3 nucleotides: TGTGCCAGTAGTGGAACCGGGACCTCTAATCAGCCCCAGCATTTT. Translation: CASSGTGTSNQPQHF.

The table lists this clonotype with many counts. V is TRBV11-2 and J is TRBJ2-1, with D unclear. There are 16 residues in the CDR3. Trimming stripped 6 bases from V and 0 bases from J, with 15 bases between. Germline lookup yields CDR1 SGHAT and CDR2 FQNNGV. The DNA of the CDR3 is TGTGCCAGCAGACCATTCCTCCCGGACTCCTACAATGAGCAGTTCTTC. Encoded protein: CASRPFLPDSYNEQFF.

This clonotype came up a few times. The gene calls are TRBV6-5 and TRBJ1-5; D unclear. With 0 bases removed from V and 7 bases from J, the gap between germline ends came to 7 bases. Germline CDR1 and CDR2: MNHEY and SVGAGI. This CDR3 has 13 residues. This CDR3 reads CASSYSGRQPQHF. The CDR3 DNA sequence: TGTGCCAGCAGTTACTCTGGGCGGCAGCCCCAGCATTTT.

This clonotype came up a few times. The V and J genes are TRBV5-6 and TRBJ2-3; possibly TRBD2 for D (6 bases). V dropped 0 bases and J dropped 4 bases, with 12 bases sitting between them. Germline V gives CDR1 SGHDT, CDR2 YYEEEE. The CDR3 consists of 15 residues. The CDR3: CASSLGEVGSDTQYF. The CDR3 nucleotides are TGTGCCAGCAGCTTGGGGGAGGTAGGGTCAGATACGCAGTATTTT.

A note on this clonotype: One base away lies a much larger clone, so this may be a sequencing read error. The CDR3 spells CAISRDGGTIEAFF. CDR3 DNA: TGTGCCATCAGTAGAGACGGGGGAACAATTGAAGCTTTCTTT. The chain joins TRBV10-3 to TRBJ1-1; D possibly corresponds to TRBD1 (5 bases). CDR1 and CDR2 from the germline V gene are ENHRY and SYGVKD. V shed 5 bases and J shed 7 bases, with 17 bases lying between them. The CDR3 is made up of 14 amino acids.

This clonotype showed up just a few times. The chain is built from TRBV11-2 and TRBJ2-1, with 9 nucleotides matching TRBD1. This CDR3 region has 16 residues. Looked up from germline, CDR1 is SGHAT and CDR2 is FQNNGV. Trimming cost V 6 bases and J 7 bases; bases outside gene matches: 13. The CDR3 DNA reads TGTGCCAGCAGAATCCACGGACAGGGGATCATAAATGAGCAGTTCTTC. Translated: CASRIHGQGIINEQFF.

This clonotype was counted many times. The chain uses TRBV9 and TRBJ2-3; 7 bases agree with TRBD1. Germline assignment: CDR1 SGDLS and CDR2 YYNGEE. V lost 0 bases and J lost 1; bases outside the gene matches: 2. The length of the CDR3 is 15 residues. The CDR3 is CASSVEGARTDTQYF. CDR3 coding DNA: TGTGCCAGCAGCGTAGAGGGGGCGCGCACAGATACGCAGTATTTT.

At least ten counts were recorded for this clonotype. CDR3 sequence reads: CASKNEETQYF. The DNA for the CDR3 is TGTGCCAGCAAAAACGAAGAGACCCAGTACTTC. This chain connects TRBV6-5 to TRBJ2-5; D unclear. V lost 7 bases and J 3 bases, leaving 6 bases between the germline ends. Germline V gene sequence: CDR1 MNHEY, CDR2 SVGAGI. This CDR3 has 11 residues.

This clonotype was picked up many times. The gene calls are TRBV7-9 and TRBJ2-7; a possible D gene is TRBD1 (6 bases). Between the trimmed V and J ends, which lost 0 bases and 5 bases, there was a span of 11 bases. The germline CDR1 and CDR2 sequences are SEHNR and FQNEAQ (reference sequence). The CDR3 is made up of 14 amino acids. The CDR3 nucleotides are TGTGCCAGCAGCTTAGCTGGGCCAGGGGACGAGCAGTACTTC. This translates into CASSLAGPGDEQYF. Full variable domain (rest looked up from reference TRBV7-9 and TRBJ2-7): DTGVSQNPRHKITKRGQNVTFRCDPISEHNRLYWYRQTLGQGPEFLTYFQNEAQLEKSRLLSDRFSAERPKGSFSTLEIQRTEQGDSAMYLCASSLAGPGDEQYFGPGTRLTVT.

In its sample, this clonotype was seen many times. The rearrangement uses TRBV10-3 and TRBJ2-7, with 9 nucleotides matching TRBD1. The CDR3 length is 15 residues. Per germline, CDR1 ENHRY and CDR2 SYGVKD. V lost 4 bases to trimming and J lost 5 bases; unmatched junction nucleotides: 9. CDR3 region: CAISGYRGLSDEQYF. CDR3 sequence (DNA): TGTGCCATCAGTGGATACAGGGGGCTTTCGGACGAGCAGTACTTC.

As to this clonotype: A read error is possible here, since a much larger clone lies one base away. J is TRBJ2-7 and V is TRBV27; D remains ambiguous. The CDR3 covers 10 residues. CDR1 MNHEY and CDR2 SMNVEV come from the germline V gene (reference sequence). Trimming took off 10 bases at V and 4 bases at J, with 8 bases between the two ends. CDR3 DNA sequence: TGTGCCACCGGGTGTTACGAGCAGTACTTC. This gives the protein CATGCYEQYF.

There are many counts of this clonotype. The chain is built from TRBV10-3 and TRBJ1-1; 7 nucleotides match TRBD1. The germline gives CDR1 ENHRY, CDR2 SYGVKD. This CDR3 spans 14 amino acids. V was pared by 6 bases and J by 1 base, with 5 bases of the junction left unmatched. The CDR3 is CAIRLGQKNTEAFF. Written as DNA, the CDR3 is TGTGCCATCAGGTTGGGACAGAAGAACACTGAAGCTTTCTTT.

This clonotype came up a few times. The rearrangement joins TRBV2 to TRBJ2-7; the D gene is possibly TRBD1 (5 bases). Germline CDR1 and CDR2: SNHLY and FYNNEI. Between the trimmed V and J ends, which lost 2 bases and 3 bases, there was a span of 14 bases. The CDR3 length is 15 residues. CDR3 in amino acids: CASSERLRQNYEQYF. The CDR3 DNA reads TGTGCCAGCAGTGAAAGATTGCGACAGAACTACGAGCAGTACTTC.

This chain uses TRBV4-1 with TRBJ1-2; 8 positions agree with TRBD1. Germline CDR1 reads MGHRA; CDR2 reads YSYEKL. Losses at the gene ends were 4 bases for V and 5 bases for J; bases not matched to a gene: 9. The CDR3 runs to 15 residues. This chain's CDR3 is CASSPLQGALYGYTF. The CDR3 bases are TGCGCCAGCAGCCCACTCCAGGGGGCGTTATATGGCTACACCTTC.

This clonotype was found many times. The V call is TRBV20-1, the J call TRBJ2-3; 7 bases align to TRBD2. The germline CDR1 and CDR2 sequences are DFQATT and SNEGSKA (reference sequence). V was clipped by 3 bases and J by 3 bases; unmatched bases: 3. The CDR3 spans 13 residues. In DNA form, the CDR3 reads TGCAGTGCTAGCTGGACTAGTACAGATACGCAGTATTTT. Protein product: CSASWTSTDTQYF.

Ten or more counts support this clonotype. The rearrangement uses TRBV7-6 and TRBJ1-3; D uncertain. This CDR3 spans 19 amino acids. From germline, CDR1 is SGHVS and CDR2 FNYEAQ. V was pared by 8 bases and J by 0 bases, with 26 bases between. This CDR3 is CASAPDKATIRSSGNTIYF. The CDR3 bases are TGTGCCAGCGCTCCCGACAAGGCAACAATCCGTAGCTCTGGAAACACCATATATTTT.

This chain links TRBV7-9 with TRBJ2-7; 7 positions agree with TRBD2. The CDR3 consists of 18 residues. Germline CDR1 is SEHNR and CDR2 is FQNEAQ (reference sequence). V lost 1 base to trimming and J lost 1 base; unmatched junction nucleotides: 13. The CDR3 DNA reads TGTGCCAGCAGCTTAGGAGGTGGGGGGGGTCTAAGGTCCTACGAGCAGTACTTC. This translates into CASSLGGGGGLRSYEQYF.

This clonotype has at least ten counts. The J gene is TRBJ1-1, the V gene TRBV20-1, with 7 nucleotides matching TRBD1. The length of the CDR3 is 13 residues. The germline V gene has CDR1 DFQATT and CDR2 SNEGSKA (reference sequence). In DNA, the CDR3 is TGCAGCCCCAGGGGGAGGGGGGACACTGAAGCTTTCTTT. Encoded protein: CSPRGRGDTEAFF.

This clonotype has only a few counts. For the CDR3, the DNA is TGTGCCAGCAGTGATGGAGCCGGGGAGCTGTTTTTT. Its translation: CASSDGAGELFF. The J gene is TRBJ2-2, the V gene TRBV2; D remains ambiguous. V lost 3 bases and J lost 6, with 5 bases in between. This CDR3 is built from 12 residues. The germline V gene has CDR1 SNHLY and CDR2 FYNNEI. Drawing the rest from reference TRBV2 and TRBJ2-2, the complete variable domain is EPEVTQTPSHQVTQMGQEVILRCVPISNHLYFYWYRQILGQKVEFLVSFYNNEISEKSEIFDDQFSVERPDGSNFTLKIRSTKLEDSAMYFCASSDGAGELFFGEGSRLTVL.

This clonotype was found many times. This chain links TRBV27 with TRBJ2-1; 15 bases line up with TRBD2. There are 17 residues in the CDR3. The V gene's germline CDR1 is MNHEY and CDR2 SMNVEV (reference sequence). Trimming removed 3 bases from V and 7 bases from J; junction bases left unmatched: 7. The CDR3 DNA sequence: TGTGCCAGCAGTTTCCCGCCCGGGACTAGCGGGAGGAATGAGCAGTTCTTC. Protein sequence: CASSFPPGTSGRNEQFF.

The table lists this clonotype with many counts. The rearrangement links TRBV11-3 to TRBJ2-1, with D perhaps TRBD1 or TRBD2 (6 bases each). The CDR3 length is 13 residues. CDR1 is SGHNT and CDR2 is YENEEA in the germline V gene. With 3 bases removed from V and 8 bases from J, the gap between germline ends came to 11 bases. The CDR3 coding sequence is TGTGCCAGCAGCTTCGGGGGCAGGCATGAGCAGTTCTTC. Its translation is CASSFGGRHEQFF.